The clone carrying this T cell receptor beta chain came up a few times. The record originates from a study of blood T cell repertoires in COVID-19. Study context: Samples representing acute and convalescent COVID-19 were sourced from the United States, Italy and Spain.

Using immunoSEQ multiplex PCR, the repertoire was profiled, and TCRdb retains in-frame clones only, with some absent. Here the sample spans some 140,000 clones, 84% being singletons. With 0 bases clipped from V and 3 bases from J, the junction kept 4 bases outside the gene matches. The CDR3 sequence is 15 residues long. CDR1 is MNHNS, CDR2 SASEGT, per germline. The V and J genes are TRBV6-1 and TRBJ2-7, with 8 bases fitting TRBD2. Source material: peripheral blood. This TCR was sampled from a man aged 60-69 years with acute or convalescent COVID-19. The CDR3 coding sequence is TGTGCCAGCAGTGAAGCTCTCGCGGGAGGCTACGAGCAGTACTTC. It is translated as CASSEALAGGYEQYF.